The 10 T cell receptor beta chains in this list originate from one sample, sequenced in a study of regulatory T cells in long-lasting Graves disease. TCR beta libraries were built with iRepertoire HTBI primers and Arm-PCR of CDR3 regions. TCRdb ran MiXCR on the multiplex PCR reads and lists one entry per CDR3 protein. The repertoire holds 400,000 to 600,000 distinct CDR3 sequences, with 20% to 25% as singletons. Time point here: persistent/refractory GD, antithyroid drugs over 5 years with positive TRAb. PBMC-derived RNA was used for the TCR library. Sequencing used peripheral blood mononuclear cells (PBMCs), obtained when the disease was refractory, from a patient treated with antithyroid drugs. Every receptor here comes from a female donor with Graves disease.

This clonotype was observed a handful of times. The rearrangement links TRBV6-5 to TRBJ2-5, with 11 bases lining up with TRBD1. The CDR3 contains 16 residues. After removal of 0 bases from V and 5 bases from J, the junction contained 5 bases not matched to a gene. Per the germline V gene, CDR1 is MNHEY and CDR2 is SVGAGI. The CDR3 sequence: CASSYSGTGGIETQYF. In nucleotides, the CDR3 is TGTGCCAGCAGTTACTCGGGGACAGGGGGTATTGAGACCCAGTACTTC.

The CDR3 DNA follows: TGTGCCATCAACCCCAACGACACTGAAGCTTTCTTT. Residues: CAINPNDTEAFF. The chain combines TRBV10-3 with TRBJ1-1, with D hard to call. In germline, CDR1 is ENHRY, CDR2 SYGVKD. The length of the CDR3 is 12 residues. V was trimmed by 7 bases and J by 3 bases, leaving 9 bases between them.

This clonotype was detected ten times or more. The rearrangement joins TRBV12-3 or TRBV12-4 to TRBJ1-1, with D tentatively TRBD1 (5 bases). V lost 5 bases and J 0 bases, leaving 22 bases between the germline ends. This CDR3 contains 18 residues. The CDR3 spells CASSKYLIRGPVNTEAFF. In DNA form, the CDR3 reads TGTGCCAGCAGTAAATACCTAATACGGGGACCCGTGAACACTGAAGCTTTCTTT.

J is TRBJ1-1 and V is TRBV19; D unclear. The CDR3 totals 13 residues. Looked up from germline, CDR1 is LNHDA and CDR2 is SQIVND (reference sequence). V was trimmed by 6 bases and J by 7 bases, leaving 15 bases between them. The CDR3 loop is CASRSIPAVEAFF. The DNA for the CDR3 is TGTGCCAGTAGAAGTATTCCCGCGGTTGAAGCTTTCTTT.

The chain is built from TRBV27 and TRBJ2-3; no clear D gene. The germline V gene has CDR1 MNHEY and CDR2 SMNVEV (reference sequence). V lost 5 bases to trimming and J lost 6 bases, with 6 bases between them. This CDR3 contains 11 residues. In nucleotides, the CDR3 is TGTGCCAGCAGTACCCTGGATACGCAGTATTTT. Encoded protein: CASSTLDTQYF.

This rearrangement joins TRBV5-1 to TRBJ1-4; D not certain. The CDR3 extends over 15 amino acids. Germline CDR1 and CDR2: SGHRS and YFSETQ. Trimming shortened V by 2 bases and J by 5 bases, and 13 bases separated the two germline ends. The CDR3 region has the DNA TGCGCCAGCAGCTTAGAGACAAATGAGAATGAAAAACTGTTTTTT. Its translation: CASSLETNENEKLFF.

This clonotype was seen more than once but under ten times. This chain uses TRBV13 with TRBJ1-5, with 8 bases that match TRBD1. Germline CDR1 PRHDT, CDR2 FYEKMQ (reference sequence). CDR3 length equals 13 residues. J lost 6 bases, V lost 5 bases, and 3 bases had no gene match. The chain's CDR3 is CASSLRGLQPQHF. CDR3 bases: TGTGCCAGCAGCCTCAGGGGGCTTCAGCCCCAGCATTTT. The full variable domain, rest sourced from reference TRBV13 and TRBJ1-5, is AAGVIQSPRHLIKEKRETATLKCYPIPRHDTVYWYQQGPGQDPQFLISFYEKMQSDKGSIPDRFSAQQFSDYHSELNMSSLELGDSALYFCASSLRGLQPQHFGDGTRLSIL.

This clonotype has only a few counts. The V and J genes are TRBV29-1 and TRBJ2-7, with 8 bases that match TRBD2. Trimming took 5 bases from V and 2 from J; bases not matched to a gene: 5. CDR1 and CDR2 from the germline V gene are SQVTM and ANQGSEA. CDR3 length: 13 residues. DNA for the CDR3: TGCAGCGTTCCGAGCGGGAGTCCCTACGAGCAGTACTTC. Amino acids: CSVPSGSPYEQYF.

This clonotype was counted ten times or more. The chain recombines TRBV2 with TRBJ1-1; D gene ambiguous. Germline loops: CDR1 SNHLY, CDR2 FYNNEI. The CDR3 runs to 15 residues. Trimming pared 2 bases from V and 10 bases from J, leaving 20 bases between. CDR3 DNA sequence: TGTGCCAGCAGTGAACGGCCAGGTGGGGTATCTGGAGCTTTCTTT. Its protein is CASSERPGGVSGAFF.

This chain links TRBV7-9 with TRBJ2-4; a possible D gene is TRBD1 (6 bases). From germline, CDR1 is SEHNR and CDR2 FQNEAQ (reference sequence). V was clipped by 4 bases and J by 7 bases, with 14 bases between them. This CDR3 comprises 14 residues. This CDR3 is CASSSIQGSNIQYF. The CDR3 DNA is TGTGCCAGCAGCTCGATACAGGGTTCCAACATTCAGTACTTC.